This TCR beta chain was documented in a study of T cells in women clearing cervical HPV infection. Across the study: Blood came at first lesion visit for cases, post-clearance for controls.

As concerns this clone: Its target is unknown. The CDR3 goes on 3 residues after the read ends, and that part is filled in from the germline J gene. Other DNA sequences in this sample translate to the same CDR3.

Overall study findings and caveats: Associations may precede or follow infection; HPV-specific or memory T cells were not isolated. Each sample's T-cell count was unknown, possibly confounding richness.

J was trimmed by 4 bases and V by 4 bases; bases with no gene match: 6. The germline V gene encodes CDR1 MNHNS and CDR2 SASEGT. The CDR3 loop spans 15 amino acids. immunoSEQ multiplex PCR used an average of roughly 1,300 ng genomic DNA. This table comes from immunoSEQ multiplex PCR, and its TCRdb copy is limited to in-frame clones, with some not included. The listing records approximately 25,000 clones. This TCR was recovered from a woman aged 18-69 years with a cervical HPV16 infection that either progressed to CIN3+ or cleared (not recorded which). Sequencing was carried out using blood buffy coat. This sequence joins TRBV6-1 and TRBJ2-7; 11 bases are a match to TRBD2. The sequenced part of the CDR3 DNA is TGTGCCAGCAGTGGACGACTAGCGGGATCTTACGAG. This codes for CASSGRLAGSYE. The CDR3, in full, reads CASSGRLAGSYEQYF.